Given below is one T cell receptor (beta chain) in context. The antigen is not known. The data originate from a study of PD-1 blockade in classical Hodgkin lymphoma. Study-level points and caveats: The CD4+ diversity rise by C4D1 was clearest in complete responders.

The CDR3 is made up of 21 amino acids. Relapse after autologous stem cell transplantation occurred in every patient, and brentuximab vedotin exposure varied. Repertoires were generated with immunoSEQ multiplex PCR, while TCRdb's copy carries only in-frame clones and drops some. The sample yields approximately 20,000 clones, around three quarters seen once. The sample in question was peripheral blood mononuclear cells (PBMCs), obtained before the second cycle of nivolumab. This clonotype was obtained from a human donor with classical Hodgkin lymphoma. This chain joins TRBV1 and TRBJ1-5; no check of the table's D call, TRBD1, against the DNA was made. TRBV1 is assigned pseudogene status. The CDR3, as DNA: TGCACCAGCAGCCAATGCTACACGGGACAGCCGGCCCACGGAAGCAATCAGCCCCAGCATTTT. Its translation is CTSSQCYTGQPAHGSNQPQHF.